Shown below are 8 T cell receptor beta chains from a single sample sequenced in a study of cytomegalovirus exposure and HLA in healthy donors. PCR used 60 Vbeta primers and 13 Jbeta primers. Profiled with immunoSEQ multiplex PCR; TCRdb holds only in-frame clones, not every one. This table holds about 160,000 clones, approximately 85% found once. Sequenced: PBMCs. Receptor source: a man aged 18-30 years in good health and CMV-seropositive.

The CDR3 DNA reads as TGTGCCATCAGTGAGGCCCGACAAGGACAGTACTTC. This codes for CAISEARQGQYF. J is TRBJ2-7 and V is TRBV10-3; D unclear. Deletions cut 2 bases from V and 10 bases from J, with 12 bases between. The germline V gene has CDR1 ENHRY and CDR2 SYGVKD. The CDR3 contains 12 residues.

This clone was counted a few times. CDR3 residues: CASSVEDLNTEAFF. The CDR3 DNA sequence: TGTGCCAGCAGTGTAGAAGATTTGAACACTGAAGCTTTCTTT. The chain recombines TRBV2 with TRBJ1-1; no definite D call. V was shortened by 4 bases and J by 0 bases, with 9 bases between the two germline ends. The CDR3 has 14 residues. Germline lookup yields CDR1 SNHLY and CDR2 FYNNEI.

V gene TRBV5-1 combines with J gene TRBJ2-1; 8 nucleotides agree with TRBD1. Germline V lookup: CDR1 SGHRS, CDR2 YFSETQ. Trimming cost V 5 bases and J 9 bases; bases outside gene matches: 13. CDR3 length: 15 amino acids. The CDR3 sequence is CASSFRGQDRGEQFF. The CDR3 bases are TGCGCCAGCAGTTTTAGGGGACAGGATCGCGGTGAGCAGTTCTTC.

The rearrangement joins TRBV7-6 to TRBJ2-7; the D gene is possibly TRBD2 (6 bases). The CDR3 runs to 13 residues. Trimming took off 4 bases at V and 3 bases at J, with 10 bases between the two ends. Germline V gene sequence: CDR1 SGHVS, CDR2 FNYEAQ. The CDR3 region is CASSSGTYYEQYF. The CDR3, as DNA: TGTGCCAGCAGCTCCGGGACTTACTACGAGCAGTACTTC.

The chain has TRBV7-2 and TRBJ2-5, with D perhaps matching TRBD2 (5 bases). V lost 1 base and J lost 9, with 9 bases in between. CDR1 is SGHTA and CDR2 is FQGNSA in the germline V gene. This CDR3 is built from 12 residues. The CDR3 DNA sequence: TGTGCCAGCAGCTTAGAAGGGCGGGCCCAGTACTTC. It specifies CASSLEGRAQYF. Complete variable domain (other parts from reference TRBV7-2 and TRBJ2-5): GAGVSQSPSNKVTEKGKDVELRCDPISGHTALYWYRQSLGQGLEFLIYFQGNSAPDKSGLPSDRFSAERTGGSVSTLTIQRTQQEDSAVYLCASSLEGRAQYFGPGTRLLVL.

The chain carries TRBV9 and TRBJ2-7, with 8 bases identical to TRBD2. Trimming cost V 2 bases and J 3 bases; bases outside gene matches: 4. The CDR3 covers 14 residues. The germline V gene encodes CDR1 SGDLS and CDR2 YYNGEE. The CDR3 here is CASSVSGGFYEQYF. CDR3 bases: TGTGCCAGCAGCGTGAGCGGGGGATTCTACGAGCAGTACTTC.

The CDR3 here is CASSRWGTGGNQPQHF. CDR3 DNA: TGTGCCAGCAGCCGGTGGGGGACAGGTGGCAATCAGCCCCAGCATTTT. V is TRBV5-6 and J is TRBJ1-5; TRBD1 agrees at 8 bases. The V segment lost 4 bases and the J segment 2 bases; nucleotides outside the gene matches: 8. Looked up from germline, CDR1 is SGHDT and CDR2 is YYEEEE. The CDR3 runs 16 residues.

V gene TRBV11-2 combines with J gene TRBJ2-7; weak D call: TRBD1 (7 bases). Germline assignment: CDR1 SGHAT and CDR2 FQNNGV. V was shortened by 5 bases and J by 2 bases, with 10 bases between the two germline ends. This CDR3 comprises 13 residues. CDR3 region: CASSAGQPYEQYF. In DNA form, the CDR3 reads TGTGCCAGCAGCGCGGGACAGCCCTACGAGCAGTACTTC.